The TCR beta chain described here comes from a study of PD-1 blockade in classical Hodgkin lymphoma. Germline CDR1 and CDR2: MNHNY and SVGAGI (reference sequence). This CDR3 has 14 amino acids. V lost 5 bases and J lost 3, with 14 bases in between. Assay: immunoSEQ multiplex PCR; the TCRdb copy retains only in-frame clones and omits some. The sample consists of roughly 150,000 clones, around 84% of them appearing once. Concerning this clone: The antigen is undetermined.

Study-wide results and limits: Complete responders entered with baseline diversity on par with newly diagnosed patients, the results showed. As was reported, newly diagnosed patients showed lower baseline TCR diversity than healthy donors did. Exclusion applied to patients who initiated nivolumab less than 1 year following ASCT. What drove the repertoire differences, possibly disease activity or prior therapy, has not been defined.

All trial patients relapsed after autologous stem cell transplantation. The gene calls are TRBV6-6 and TRBJ2-7; D possibly corresponds to TRBD2 (5 bases). The receptor was isolated from a human donor with classical Hodgkin lymphoma. Sequenced here: peripheral blood mononuclear cells (PBMCs), sampled before the second cycle of nivolumab. In nucleotides, the CDR3 is TGTGCCAGCAGTCTTACTAGTATACTCTACGAGCAGTACTTC. Its translation is CASSLTSILYEQYF.